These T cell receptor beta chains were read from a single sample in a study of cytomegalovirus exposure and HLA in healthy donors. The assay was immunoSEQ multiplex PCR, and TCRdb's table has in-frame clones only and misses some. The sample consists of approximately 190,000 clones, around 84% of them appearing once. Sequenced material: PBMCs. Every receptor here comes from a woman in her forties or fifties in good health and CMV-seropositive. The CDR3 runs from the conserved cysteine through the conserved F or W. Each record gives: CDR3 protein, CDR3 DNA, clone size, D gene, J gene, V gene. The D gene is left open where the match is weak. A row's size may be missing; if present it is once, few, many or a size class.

CASSLVSGGTYNEQFF	TGTGCCAGCAGCTTAGTTAGCGGGGGGACCTACAATGAGCAGTTCTTC	.	TRBD2	TRBJ2-1	TRBV7-2
CASSRGTDTGNTIYF	TGCGCCAGCAGTAGGGGGACAGATACTGGAAACACCATATATTTT	.	TRBD1	TRBJ1-3	TRBV4-3
CASSGSWRAGTDTQYF	TGTGCCAGCAGTGGAAGTTGGCGAGCGGGCACAGATACGCAGTATTTT	.	.	TRBJ2-3	TRBV6-1
CAISESYTRGTEAFF	TGTGCCATCAGTGAGTCATACACCCGGGGCACTGAAGCTTTCTTT	.	.	TRBJ1-1	TRBV10-3
CSSSRDRGGLRAFF	TGTTCCAGCAGCCGGGACAGGGGCGGGCTACGAGCTTTCTTT	.	TRBD1	TRBJ1-1	TRBV7-9
CASSYRVTYEQYF	TGTGCCAGCAGTTATAGAGTTACCTACGAGCAGTACTTC	.	.	TRBJ2-7	TRBV6-1
CATGSILSYNEQFF	TGTGCCACCGGGTCAATACTCTCCTACAATGAGCAGTTCTTC	.	.	TRBJ2-1	TRBV28
CASSLGVEREQYF	TGTGCCAGCAGCTTAGGTGTGGAGCGGGAGCAGTACTTC	once	.	TRBJ2-7	TRBV11-2
CASSEKSGLYRVVTEAFF	TGTGCCAGCAGTGAAAAGTCAGGGTTGTATCGAGTGGTTACTGAAGCTTTCTTT	.	.	TRBJ1-1	TRBV25-1
CASSSGTLDYGYTF	TGCGCCAGCAGCTCCGGGACATTGGACTATGGCTACACCTTC	.	.	TRBJ1-2	TRBV5-1
CASSLDQGTPTDTQYF	TGTGCCAGCAGCTTAGACCAGGGTACGCCCACAGATACGCAGTATTTT	.	.	TRBJ2-3	TRBV7-9
CASSRHRGDNQPQHF	TGTGCCAGCAGCCGGCACAGGGGGGACAATCAGCCCCAGCATTTT	once	TRBD1	TRBJ1-5	TRBV6-5
CASSKLAGGGTDTQYF	TGTGCCAGCAGCAAATTAGCGGGGGGGGGCACAGATACGCAGTATTTT	.	TRBD2	TRBJ2-3	TRBV11-2
CASSLNGAPSYEQYF	TGCGCCAGCAGCTTGAATGGGGCTCCCTCCTACGAGCAGTACTTC	.	.	TRBJ2-7	TRBV5-1
CASRAGTSQETQYF	TGTGCCAGCAGAGCCGGGACTAGCCAAGAGACCCAGTACTTC	.	TRBD2	TRBJ2-5	TRBV2
CASSYGTKNIQYF	TGTGCCAGCAGTTACGGGACTAAAAACATTCAGTACTTC	once	.	TRBJ2-4	TRBV13
CASSPRRDTNTEAFF	TGTGCCAGCAGCCCCCGACGGGACACCAACACTGAAGCTTTCTTT	.	.	TRBJ1-1	TRBV6-4
CASKEGTRGNQPQHF	TGTGCCAGCAAGGAGGGTACCAGGGGCAATCAGCCCCAGCATTTT	.	.	TRBJ1-5	TRBV2
CASNLSVENTGELFF	TGTGCCAGCAACTTGAGCGTCGAGAACACCGGGGAGCTGTTTTTT	.	.	TRBJ2-2	TRBV5-4
CASSVGDTNYEQYF	TGTGCCAGCAGCGTAGGGGACACCAACTACGAGCAGTACTTC	.	.	TRBJ2-7	TRBV9
CASSPLAGGLYEQYF	TGTGCCAGCAGCCCACTAGCGGGAGGGCTCTACGAGCAGTACTTC	once	TRBD2	TRBJ2-7	TRBV7-9
CASSQLSGGPYNEQFF	TGCGCCAGCAGCCAACTTAGCGGGGGACCCTACAATGAGCAGTTCTTC	.	TRBD2	TRBJ2-1	TRBV4-1
CASSVGTLGNTIYF	TGTGCCAGCAGCGTTGGGACACTCGGAAACACCATATATTTT	.	.	TRBJ1-3	TRBV9
CASSYSGAGNSPLHF	TGTGCCAGCAGTTACTCGGGGGCTGGTAATTCACCCCTCCACTTT	.	.	TRBJ1-6	TRBV6-6
CASSLFGQGTYNSPLHF	TGTGCCAGCAGTTTATTCGGGCAGGGGACCTATAATTCACCCCTCCACTTT	.	.	TRBJ1-6	TRBV27
CASSGTSSGETQYF	TGTGCCAGCAGCGGAACTAGTTCGGGAGAGACCCAGTACTTC	.	.	TRBJ2-5	TRBV6-1
CASSLRGGLYNEQFF	TGTGCCAGCAGCTTAAGAGGGGGCCTATACAATGAGCAGTTCTTC	.	TRBD1	TRBJ2-1	TRBV5-4
CASSYGTGNQPQHF	TGTGCCAGCAGTTACGGGACAGGTAATCAGCCCCAGCATTTT	few	TRBD1	TRBJ1-5	TRBV6-4
CASSPGQGIGGYTF	TGTGCCAGCTCTCCGGGACAGGGTATTGGCGGCTACACCTTC	.	TRBD1	TRBJ1-2	TRBV18
CASKLQGAHEQYF	TGTGCCAGCAAGCTACAGGGGGCCCACGAGCAGTACTTC	.	TRBD1	TRBJ2-7	TRBV6-1
CATKGQLSYEQYF	TGTGCCACCAAAGGACAGTTATCCTACGAGCAGTACTTC	.	.	TRBJ2-7	TRBV25-1
CASSPITGQGGTEAFF	TGTGCCAGCAGCCCCATCACGGGCCAGGGTGGCACTGAAGCTTTCTTT	few	.	TRBJ1-1	TRBV5-8
CASSWGLAGQETQYF	TGTGCCAGCAGCTGGGGACTAGCGGGGCAAGAGACCCAGTACTTC	.	TRBD2	TRBJ2-5	TRBV7-2
CASSLYGSGTGRQPQHF	TGTGCCAGCAGCTTATACGGTTCCGGGACAGGGAGACAGCCCCAGCATTTT	once	TRBD1	TRBJ1-5	TRBV7-2
CASSPRQGNTGELFF	TGTGCCAGCTCACCAAGGCAGGGTAACACCGGGGAGCTGTTTTTT	.	.	TRBJ2-2	TRBV18
CASSSSSRELFF	TGTGCCAGCAGCTCCTCGTCTCGGGAGCTGTTTTTT	.	.	TRBJ2-2	TRBV5-6
CASSLSGSREQYF	TGTGCCAGCAGCTTGAGCGGGTCTCGCGAGCAGTACTTC	.	.	TRBJ2-7	TRBV5-5
CASSARDKGVTEAFF	TGTGCCAGCAGTGCTAGGGACAAGGGGGTCACTGAAGCTTTCTTT	few	.	TRBJ1-1	TRBV6-1
CASRKTGVNTGELFF	TGTGCCAGCAGAAAGACAGGGGTGAACACCGGGGAGCTGTTTTTT	.	TRBD1	TRBJ2-2	TRBV6-5
CASSPYSNQPQHF	TGTGCCAGCAGCCCCTATAGCAATCAGCCCCAGCATTTT	.	.	TRBJ1-5	TRBV6-1
CASSKGGTGKNEQFF	TGTGCCAGCAGTAAAGGGGGGACAGGGAAGAATGAGCAGTTCTTC	.	TRBD1	TRBJ2-1	TRBV4-2
CASSASGQDYEQYF	TGCGCCAGCAGCGCCTCGGGACAGGACTACGAGCAGTACTTC	.	TRBD1	TRBJ2-7	TRBV5-1